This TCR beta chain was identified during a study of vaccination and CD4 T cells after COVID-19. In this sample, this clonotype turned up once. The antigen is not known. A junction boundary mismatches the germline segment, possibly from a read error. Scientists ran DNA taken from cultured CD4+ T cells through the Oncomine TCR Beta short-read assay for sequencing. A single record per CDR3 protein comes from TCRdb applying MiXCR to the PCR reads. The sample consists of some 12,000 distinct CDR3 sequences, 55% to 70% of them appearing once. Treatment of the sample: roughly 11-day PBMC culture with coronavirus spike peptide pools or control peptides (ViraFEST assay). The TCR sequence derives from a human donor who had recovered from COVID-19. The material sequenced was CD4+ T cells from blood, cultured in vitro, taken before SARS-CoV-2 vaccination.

CDR3 in DNA: TGTGCCAGTGGAGGGAACGGGGCTGAGCAGCTCTTC. Protein sequence: CASGGNGAEQLF. This chain joins TRBV19 and TRBJ2-1; a weak D match, TRBD2 (6 bases). This CDR3 is built from 12 residues. Germline CDR1 reads LNHDA; CDR2 reads SQIVND (reference sequence). Full variable domain (outside the CDR3, taken from reference TRBV19 and TRBJ2-1): DGGITQSPKYLFRKEGQNVTLSCEQNLNHDAMYWYRQDPGQGLRLIYYSQIVNDFQKGDIAEGYSVSREKKESFPLTVTSAQKNPTAFYLCASGGNGAEQLFGPGTRLTVL.